Sequencing of this T cell receptor beta chain was carried out in a study of blood T cell repertoires in COVID-19. About the study: Samples of COVID-19 (acute and convalescent) were obtained from the United States, Italy and Spain.

J lost 5 bases, V lost 3 bases, and 8 bases had no gene match. The germline V gene has CDR1 WNHNN and CDR2 SYGVQD (reference sequence). The CDR3 length is 16 residues. Authors' analysis steps: Reference gene primers were amplified, and this amplification served to estimate nucleated cell counts. Some clones are missing from TCRdb's copy, which holds only in-frame ones; the method was immunoSEQ multiplex PCR. That table supplies the V and J calls and clone size; D and trimming were determined from the DNA. There are around 130,000 clones in the sample; around 78% occur only once, and approximately 11% lies in the top ten.

Sequencing was performed on peripheral blood. The origin of this receptor is a human donor in a cohort sampled during active COVID-19. The chain employs TRBV10-1 and TRBJ2-3, with 10 bases aligning to TRBD1. The CDR3, as DNA: TGCGCCAGCAGTGACCCGGGACAGGGGAAGGGAGATACGCAGTATTTT. Encoded protein: CASSDPGQGKGDTQYF.